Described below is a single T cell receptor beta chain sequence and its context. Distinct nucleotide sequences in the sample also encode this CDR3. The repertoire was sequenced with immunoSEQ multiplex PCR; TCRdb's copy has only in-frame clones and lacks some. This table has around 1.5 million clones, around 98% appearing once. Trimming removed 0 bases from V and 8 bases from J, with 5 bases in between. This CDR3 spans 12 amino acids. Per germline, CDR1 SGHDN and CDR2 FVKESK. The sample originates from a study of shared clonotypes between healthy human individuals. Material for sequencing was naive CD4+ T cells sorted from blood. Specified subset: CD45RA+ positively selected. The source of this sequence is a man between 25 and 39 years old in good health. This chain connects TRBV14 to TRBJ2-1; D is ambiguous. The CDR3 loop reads CASSQDWDEQFF. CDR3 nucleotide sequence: TGTGCCAGCAGCCAAGATTGGGATGAGCAGTTCTTC.